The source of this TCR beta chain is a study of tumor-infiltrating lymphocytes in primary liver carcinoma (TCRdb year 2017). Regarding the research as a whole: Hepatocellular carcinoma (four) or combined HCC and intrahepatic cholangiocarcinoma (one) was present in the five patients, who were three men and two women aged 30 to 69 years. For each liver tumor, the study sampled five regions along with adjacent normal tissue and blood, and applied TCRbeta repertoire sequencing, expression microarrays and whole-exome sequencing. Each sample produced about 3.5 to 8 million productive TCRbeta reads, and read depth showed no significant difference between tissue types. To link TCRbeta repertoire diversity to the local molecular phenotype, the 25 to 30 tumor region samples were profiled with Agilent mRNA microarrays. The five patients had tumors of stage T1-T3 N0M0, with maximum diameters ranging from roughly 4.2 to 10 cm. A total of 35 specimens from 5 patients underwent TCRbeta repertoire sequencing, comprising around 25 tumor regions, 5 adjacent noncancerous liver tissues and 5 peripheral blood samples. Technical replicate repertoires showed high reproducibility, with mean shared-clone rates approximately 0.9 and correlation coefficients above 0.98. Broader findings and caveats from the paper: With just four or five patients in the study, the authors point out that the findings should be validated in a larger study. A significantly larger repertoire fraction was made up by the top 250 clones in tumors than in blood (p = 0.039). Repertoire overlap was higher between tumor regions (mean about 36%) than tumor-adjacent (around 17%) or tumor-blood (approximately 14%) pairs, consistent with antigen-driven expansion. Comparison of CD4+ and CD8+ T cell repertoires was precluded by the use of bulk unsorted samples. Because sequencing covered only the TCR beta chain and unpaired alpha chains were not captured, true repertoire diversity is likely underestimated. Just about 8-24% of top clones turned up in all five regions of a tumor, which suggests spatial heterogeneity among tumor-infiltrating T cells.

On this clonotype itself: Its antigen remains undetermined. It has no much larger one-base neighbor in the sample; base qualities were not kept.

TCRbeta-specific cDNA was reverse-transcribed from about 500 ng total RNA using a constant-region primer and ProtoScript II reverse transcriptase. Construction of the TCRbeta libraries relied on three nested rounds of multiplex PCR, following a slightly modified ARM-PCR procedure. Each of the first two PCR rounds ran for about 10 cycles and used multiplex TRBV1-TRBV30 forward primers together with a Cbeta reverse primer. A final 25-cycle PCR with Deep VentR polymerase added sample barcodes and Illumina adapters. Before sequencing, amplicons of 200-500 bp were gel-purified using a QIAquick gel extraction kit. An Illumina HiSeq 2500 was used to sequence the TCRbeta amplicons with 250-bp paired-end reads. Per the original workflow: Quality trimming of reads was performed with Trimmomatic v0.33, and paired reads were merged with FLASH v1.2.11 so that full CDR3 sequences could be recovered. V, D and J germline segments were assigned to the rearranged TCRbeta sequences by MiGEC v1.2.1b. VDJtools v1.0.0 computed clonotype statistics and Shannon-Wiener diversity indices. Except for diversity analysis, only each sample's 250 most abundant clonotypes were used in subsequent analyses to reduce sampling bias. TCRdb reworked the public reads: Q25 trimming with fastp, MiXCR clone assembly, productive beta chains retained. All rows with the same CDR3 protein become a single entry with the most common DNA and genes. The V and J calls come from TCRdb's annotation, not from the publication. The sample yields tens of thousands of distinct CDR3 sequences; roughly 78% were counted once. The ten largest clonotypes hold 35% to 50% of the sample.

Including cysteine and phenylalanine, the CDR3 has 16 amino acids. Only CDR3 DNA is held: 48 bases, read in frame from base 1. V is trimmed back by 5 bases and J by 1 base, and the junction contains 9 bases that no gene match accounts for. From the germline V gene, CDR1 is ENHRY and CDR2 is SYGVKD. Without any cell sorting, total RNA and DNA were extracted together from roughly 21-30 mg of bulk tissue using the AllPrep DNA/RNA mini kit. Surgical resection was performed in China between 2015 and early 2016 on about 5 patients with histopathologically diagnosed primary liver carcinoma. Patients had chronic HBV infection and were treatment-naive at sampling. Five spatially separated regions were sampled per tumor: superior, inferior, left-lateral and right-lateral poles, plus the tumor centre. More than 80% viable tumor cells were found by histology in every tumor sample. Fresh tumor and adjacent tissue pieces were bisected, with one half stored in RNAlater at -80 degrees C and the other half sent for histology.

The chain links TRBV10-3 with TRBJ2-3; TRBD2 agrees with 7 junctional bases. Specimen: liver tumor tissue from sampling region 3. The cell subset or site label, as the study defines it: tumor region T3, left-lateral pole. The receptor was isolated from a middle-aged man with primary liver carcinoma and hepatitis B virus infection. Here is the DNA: TGTGCCATCAGTCGGGACTACCTATGGGGCACAGATACGCAGTATTTT. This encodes CAISRDYLWGTDTQYF.